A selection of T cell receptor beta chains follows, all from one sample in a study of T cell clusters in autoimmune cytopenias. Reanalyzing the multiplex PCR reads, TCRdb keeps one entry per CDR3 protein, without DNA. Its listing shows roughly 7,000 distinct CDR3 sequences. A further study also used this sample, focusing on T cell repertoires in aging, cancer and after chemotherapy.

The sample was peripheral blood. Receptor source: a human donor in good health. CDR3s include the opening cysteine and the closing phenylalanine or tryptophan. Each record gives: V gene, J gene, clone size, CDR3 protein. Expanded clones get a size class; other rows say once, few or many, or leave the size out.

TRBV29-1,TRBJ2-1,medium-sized,CSVVGYNEQFF
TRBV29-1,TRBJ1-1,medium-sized,CSVESAAGSEAFF
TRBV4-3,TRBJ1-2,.,CASSQAHSTYGYTF
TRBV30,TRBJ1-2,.,CAWSNPGTAYGYTF
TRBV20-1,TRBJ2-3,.,CSAGSGVSTDTQYF
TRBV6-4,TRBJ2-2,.,CASRNGVTGELFF
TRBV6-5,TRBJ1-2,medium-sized,CASTSGSNYGYTF
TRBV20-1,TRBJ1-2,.,CSASSLGPLNYGYTF
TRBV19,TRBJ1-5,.,CASSRDSWEETQHF
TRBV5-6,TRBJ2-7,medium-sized,CASRKRGFSYEQYF
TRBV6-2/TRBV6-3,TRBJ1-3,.,CASSYYGNSGNTIYF
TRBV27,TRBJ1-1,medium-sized,CASSLTDGTEAFF
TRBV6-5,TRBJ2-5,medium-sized,CASRPTSGGLETQYF
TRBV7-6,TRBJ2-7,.,CASSLRTHEQYF
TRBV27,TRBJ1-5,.,CASSLTHRAHQPQHF
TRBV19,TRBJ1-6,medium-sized,CASSSVRNSPLHF
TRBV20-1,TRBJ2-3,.,CSASTGSDTQYF
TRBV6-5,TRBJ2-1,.,CASSPRGGGAREQFF
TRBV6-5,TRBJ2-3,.,CASSYPTRSDTQYF
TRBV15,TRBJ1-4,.,CATSPPGPNTNEKLFF
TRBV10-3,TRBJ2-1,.,CAIEAGGVDEQFF
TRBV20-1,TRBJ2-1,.,CSADSPGLANNEQFF
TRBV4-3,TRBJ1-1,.,CASSQNMGNTEAFF
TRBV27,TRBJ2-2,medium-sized,CASSLGRRTGELFF